The rows below give T cell receptor beta chains drawn from one sample of a study of blood T cells in healthy people across ages. TCRdb reanalysed the 5' RACE reads using MiXCR and keeps one entry per CDR3 protein. The sample lists 980,000 or so distinct CDR3 sequences; 40% to 60% were seen once. The sequencing sample was made of blood. Receptors were obtained from a young man in good health. CDR3s include the opening cysteine and the closing phenylalanine or tryptophan. D genes are given only for firm matches. Not every row has a clone size; where given, it reads once, few, many or a size class.

abundance: few
j_gene: TRBJ2-1
d_gene: -
v_gene: TRBV5-1
CDR3nt: TGCGCCAGCGGGTTTGATGGCAACTCCTACAATGAGCAGTTCTTC
CDR3aa: CASGFDGNSYNEQFF

abundance: many
j_gene: TRBJ2-1
d_gene: -
v_gene: TRBV11-3
CDR3nt: TGTGCCAGCAGCTTAGTAAGGGACGTCAATGAGCAGTTCTTC
CDR3aa: CASSLVRDVNEQFF

abundance: -
j_gene: TRBJ2-6
d_gene: -
v_gene: TRBV7-2
CDR3nt: TGTGCCAGCAGCTCGGAGTCGGCCAACGTCCTGACTTTC
CDR3aa: CASSSESANVLTF

abundance: -
j_gene: TRBJ2-7
d_gene: -
v_gene: TRBV20-1
CDR3nt: TGCAGTGCTCTGGGGGACATATCCTACGAGCAGTACTTC
CDR3aa: CSALGDISYEQYF

abundance: few
j_gene: TRBJ2-7
d_gene: -
v_gene: TRBV24-1
CDR3nt: TGTGCCACCAGATCGGGCGGAAACTCCTACGAGCAGTACTTC
CDR3aa: CATRSGGNSYEQYF

abundance: -
j_gene: TRBJ2-7
d_gene: -
v_gene: TRBV20-1
CDR3nt: TGCAGTGCTAGGCGCGACCAGGGAGTCAACGAGCAGTACTTC
CDR3aa: CSARRDQGVNEQYF

abundance: -
j_gene: TRBJ1-1
d_gene: -
v_gene: TRBV7-9
CDR3nt: TGTGCCAGCAGCTTAGAGGTCCAGGGCGCTTTCTTT
CDR3aa: CASSLEVQGAFF

abundance: few
j_gene: TRBJ2-5
d_gene: -
v_gene: TRBV5-1
CDR3nt: TGCGCCAGCAGCTTGGTAGGGGGGCCGCAAGAGACCCAGTACTTC
CDR3aa: CASSLVGGPQETQYF

abundance: -
j_gene: TRBJ2-7
d_gene: -
v_gene: TRBV5-1
CDR3nt: TGCGCCAGCAGCTTGGAAAAGGGGCCCACCTACGAGCAGTACTTC
CDR3aa: CASSLEKGPTYEQYF

abundance: few
j_gene: TRBJ1-2
d_gene: TRBD1
v_gene: TRBV7-2
CDR3nt: TGTGCCAGCAGCGCCAGACAGGGAATCGGTAGGGTCGATGGCTACACCTTC
CDR3aa: CASSARQGIGRVDGYTF

abundance: -
j_gene: TRBJ1-1
d_gene: -
v_gene: TRBV10-3
CDR3nt: TGTGCCATCAGTGACGGGGTAATTGACACTGAAGCTTTCTTT
CDR3aa: CAISDGVIDTEAFF

abundance: few
j_gene: TRBJ2-5
d_gene: -
v_gene: TRBV4-3
CDR3nt: TGCGCCAGCAGCCAGACCGTAGACAGCCAAGAGACCCAGTACTTC
CDR3aa: CASSQTVDSQETQYF

abundance: -
j_gene: TRBJ2-7
d_gene: -
v_gene: TRBV20-1
CDR3nt: TGCAGTGCTCCAACCTACAGCTACAGCTCCTACGAGCAGTACTTC
CDR3aa: CSAPTYSYSSYEQYF

abundance: -
j_gene: TRBJ2-7
d_gene: TRBD2
v_gene: TRBV6-2/TRBV6-3
CDR3nt: TGTGCCAGCACCCATTCGGGGGGAGTTTCCTACGAGCAGTACTTC
CDR3aa: CASTHSGGVSYEQYF

abundance: -
j_gene: TRBJ2-7
d_gene: -
v_gene: TRBV13
CDR3nt: TGTGCCAGCAGCTACCAGGGTGGTTCGGACGAGCAGTACTTC
CDR3aa: CASSYQGGSDEQYF